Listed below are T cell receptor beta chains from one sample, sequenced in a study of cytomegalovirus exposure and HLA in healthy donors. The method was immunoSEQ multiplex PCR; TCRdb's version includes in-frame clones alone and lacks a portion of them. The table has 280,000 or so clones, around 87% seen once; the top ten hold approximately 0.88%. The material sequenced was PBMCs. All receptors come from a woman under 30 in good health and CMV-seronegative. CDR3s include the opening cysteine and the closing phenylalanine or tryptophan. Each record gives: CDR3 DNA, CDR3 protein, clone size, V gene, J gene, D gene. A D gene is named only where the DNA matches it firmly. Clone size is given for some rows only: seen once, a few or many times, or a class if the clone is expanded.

TGTGCCAGCAGTTCTAGCGGGAGGAGAGAGTTCTTC	CASSSSGRREFF	once	TRBV28	TRBJ2-1	TRBD2
TGTGCCAGCAGTGATTGGGGCAGGGAAAGCCCGATCACCATATATTTT	CASSDWGRESPITIYF	.	TRBV2	TRBJ1-3	.
TGTGCCAGCAGCCATTGGGCGACTACAGACGAGCAGTACTTC	CASSHWATTDEQYF	.	TRBV11-2	TRBJ2-7	.
TGTGCCAGCAGCATGGTATCGGGACGGGGGGTCTCCTACGAGCAGTACTTC	CASSMVSGRGVSYEQYF	.	TRBV7-3	TRBJ2-7	TRBD2
TGTGCCAGCAGTCCAGGGACTAGCGCGGTCACAGATACGCAGTATTTT	CASSPGTSAVTDTQYF	once	TRBV28	TRBJ2-3	TRBD2
TGCGCCAGCAGCCGACTACCGGGCACAGATACGCAGTATTTT	CASSRLPGTDTQYF	.	TRBV4-1	TRBJ2-3	.
TGCGCCAGATCTAGCGGGACCGACAATGAGCAGTTCTTC	CARSSGTDNEQFF	.	TRBV10-2	TRBJ2-1	TRBD2
TGTGCCAGCAGTTACCGGAGCCACTACAATGAGCAGTTCTTC	CASSYRSHYNEQFF	.	TRBV27	TRBJ2-1	.
TGTGCCAGCAGCGGACGGGAATCACCCCTCCACTTT	CASSGRESPLHF	.	TRBV7-9	TRBJ1-6	.
TGTGCCAGCAGCTTACTAGCCGGTGCCACAGATACGCAGTATTTT	CASSLLAGATDTQYF	.	TRBV7-9	TRBJ2-3	.
TGCGCCAGCAGCGGTGGCAACTCTGGAAACACCATATATTTT	CASSGGNSGNTIYF	.	TRBV5-1	TRBJ1-3	.